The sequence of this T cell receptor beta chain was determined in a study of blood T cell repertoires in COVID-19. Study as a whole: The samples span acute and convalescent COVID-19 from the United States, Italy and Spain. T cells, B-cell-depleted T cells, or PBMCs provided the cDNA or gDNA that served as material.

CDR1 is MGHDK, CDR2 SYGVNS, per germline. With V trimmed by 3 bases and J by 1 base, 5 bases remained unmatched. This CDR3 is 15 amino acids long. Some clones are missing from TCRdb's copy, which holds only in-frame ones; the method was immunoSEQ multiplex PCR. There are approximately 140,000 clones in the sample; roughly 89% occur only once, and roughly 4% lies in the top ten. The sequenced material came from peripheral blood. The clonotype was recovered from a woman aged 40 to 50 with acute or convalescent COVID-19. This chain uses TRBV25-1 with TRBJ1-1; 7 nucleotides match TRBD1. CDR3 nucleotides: TGTGCCAGCAGTGACCCCCGACAGGGGAACACTGAAGCTTTCTTT. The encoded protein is CASSDPRQGNTEAFF.